These 11 T cell receptor beta chains came from one sample sequenced in a study of OX40 agonist ivuxolimab in advanced cancers. Clones were sequenced by immunoSEQ multiplex PCR, and TCRdb holds only the in-frame ones, with some missing. The sample carries tens of thousands of clones, about 88% recorded once. The sample here was CD4+ or CD8+ T cells sorted from blood, taken in a trial of the OX40 agonist ivuxolimab. Receptor source: an adult with an advanced solid tumor such as melanoma, head and neck, liver or kidney cancer.

This clone was seen once. The V call is TRBV4-1, the J call TRBJ2-3; 9 bases are a match to TRBD2. This CDR3 has 15 amino acids. Looked up from germline, CDR1 is MGHRA and CDR2 is YSYEKL. With V trimmed by 3 bases and J by 3 bases, 4 bases remained unmatched. The CDR3 reads CASSQLAGATDTQYF. Here the CDR3 DNA reads TGCGCCAGCAGCCAGTTAGCGGGAGCGACAGATACGCAGTATTTT.

The CDR3 loop is CASSPTGADTQYF. Written as DNA, the CDR3 is TGTGCCAGCAGTCCAACAGGGGCAGATACGCAGTATTTT. The rearrangement uses TRBV28 and TRBJ2-3, with 7 bases identical to TRBD1. Per germline, CDR1 MDHEN and CDR2 SYDVKM. CDR3 size: 13 residues. V trimming: 5 bases; J trimming: 4 bases; junction bases outside the gene matches: 3. The full variable domain, completed using reference TRBV28 and TRBJ2-3, is DVKVTQSSRYLVKRTGEKVFLECVQDMDHENMFWYRQDPGLGLRLIYFSYDVKMKEKGDIPEGYSVSREKKERFSLILESASTNQTSMYLCASSPTGADTQYFGPGTRLTVL.

V is TRBV11-2 and J is TRBJ2-1; D may be TRBD1 (5 bases). From germline, CDR1 is SGHAT and CDR2 FQNNGV. V shed 3 bases and J shed 4 bases, with 10 bases lying between them. The CDR3 is made up of 14 amino acids. The CDR3 here is CASSFRQGYNEQFF. The CDR3 DNA follows: TGTGCCAGCAGCTTTCGGCAGGGATACAATGAGCAGTTCTTC.

The rearrangement uses TRBV6-6 and TRBJ1-1, with TRBD1 as a possible D gene (6 bases). Trimming left V 2 bases short and J 8 bases short, with 12 bases between. The CDR3 consists of 13 residues. Germline V CDR1 and CDR2: MNHNY, SVGAGI (reference sequence). The CDR3 protein is CASSYAGGAEAFF. In nucleotides, the CDR3 is TGTGCCAGCAGTTACGCGGGGGGGGCGGAAGCTTTCTTT.

This clone has only one observation. The V and J genes are TRBV7-9 and TRBJ2-3; D is ambiguous. V gave up 6 bases and J gave up 1 base, with 11 bases separating them. The germline V gene encodes CDR1 SEHNR and CDR2 FQNEAQ (reference sequence). This CDR3 has 14 amino acids. The CDR3: CASRSWFGTDTQYF. Written as DNA, the CDR3 is TGTGCCAGCAGATCTTGGTTTGGCACAGATACGCAGTATTTT.

The sample holds a few counts of this clone. The chain has TRBV10-3 and TRBJ2-7, with D unresolved. The germline CDR1 and CDR2 sequences are ENHRY and SYGVKD. This CDR3 contains 13 residues. Trimming removed 10 bases at V and 3 bases at J, with 16 bases between. The CDR3 region has the DNA TGTGCCACTCAAGGGCCCCACAACTACGAGCAGTACTTC. As protein: CATQGPHNYEQYF.

The chain couples TRBV7-9 to TRBJ2-3, with 8 nucleotides matching TRBD2. The CDR3 totals 14 residues. V shed 4 bases, J shed 7 bases, and the junction held 7 bases outside the gene matches. Germline V gives CDR1 SEHNR, CDR2 FQNEAQ (reference sequence). CDR3 DNA: TGTGCCAGCAGCTCTCCGGGGGGGGTAAATACGCAGTATTTT. Translation: CASSSPGGVNTQYF.

The genes are TRBV19 and TRBJ1-4; possibly TRBD1 for D (5 bases). Germline V gives CDR1 LNHDA, CDR2 SQIVND (reference sequence). The CDR3 runs 16 residues. V was cut by 7 bases and J by 1 base, with 16 bases left in between. The CDR3 DNA reads TGTGCCAGTATGCGAGGGGACCTGGTAACTAATGAAAAACTGTTTTTT. Encoded protein: CASMRGDLVTNEKLFF. The full variable domain, rest sourced from reference TRBV19 and TRBJ1-4, is DGGITQSPKYLFRKEGQNVTLSCEQNLNHDAMYWYRQDPGQGLRLIYYSQIVNDFQKGDIAEGYSVSREKKESFPLTVTSAQKNPTAFYLCASMRGDLVTNEKLFFGSGTQLSVL.

The rearrangement links TRBV27 to TRBJ2-7, with 8 bases matching TRBD2. CDR1 is MNHEY and CDR2 is SMNVEV in the germline V gene (reference sequence). V lost 3 bases, J lost 6 bases, and 10 bases stayed unmatched. This CDR3 spans 15 amino acids. The CDR3 DNA reads as TGTGCCAGCAGTTTGACCTCGGGGGGGAACGGCGAGCAGTACTTC. Encoded protein: CASSLTSGGNGEQYF.

The chain recombines TRBV27 with TRBJ1-2; D is undetermined. The CDR3 has 14 amino acids. V gave up 3 bases and J gave up 4 bases, with 12 bases separating them. Germline CDR1 and CDR2: MNHEY and SMNVEV (reference sequence). The CDR3 here is CASSLDSGGYGYTF. CDR3 nucleotides: TGTGCCAGCAGTTTGGACTCCGGTGGCTATGGCTACACCTTC.

The chain combines TRBV18 with TRBJ1-1; 7 nucleotides line up with TRBD1. Germline assignment: CDR1 KGHSH and CDR2 LQKENI. The CDR3 runs to 14 residues. Trimming cost V 5 bases and J 3 bases; bases outside gene matches: 6. The CDR3 reads CASSSTGMDTEAFF. The CDR3 nucleotides read TGTGCCAGCTCATCGACAGGGATGGACACTGAAGCTTTCTTT. Combining the CDR3 with reference TRBV18 and TRBJ1-1 gives the whole variable domain NAGVMQNPRHLVRRRGQEARLRCSPMKGHSHVYWYRQLPEEGLKFMVYLQKENIIDESGMPKERFSAEFPKEGPSILRIQQVVRGDSAAYFCASSSTGMDTEAFFGQGTRLTVV.